This TCR beta chain originates from a study of T cells in Graves' hyperthyroidism and ophthalmopathy. Germline V gene sequence: CDR1 MNHEY, CDR2 SMNVEV (reference sequence). The V end lost 6 bases, the J end lost 6 bases, and 18 bases lay between the germline ends. This CDR3 has 14 amino acids. RNA transcripts served as the template for amplifying TCR beta CDR3 regions. Carried out on the TCR CDR3, a first-round RT-PCR used the HTBI primer set. TCRdb called the multiplex PCR reads again in MiXCR, with one record for every CDR3 protein. The sample has about 620,000 distinct CDR3 sequences; 15% to 20% are singletons. Roughly 9.1 ml of fresh peripheral blood supplied the PBMCs. This clonotype was observed at least ten times.

The sample consisted of blood. The sequence was collected from a woman aged 25 to 39 with Graves' hyperthyroidism. The rearrangement uses TRBV27 and TRBJ2-7; weak D call: TRBD1 (5 bases). In nucleotides, the CDR3 is TGTGCCAGCAGCTATAGGGGTGTCCTTGGCGAGCAGTACTTC. Protein sequence: CASSYRGVLGEQYF.